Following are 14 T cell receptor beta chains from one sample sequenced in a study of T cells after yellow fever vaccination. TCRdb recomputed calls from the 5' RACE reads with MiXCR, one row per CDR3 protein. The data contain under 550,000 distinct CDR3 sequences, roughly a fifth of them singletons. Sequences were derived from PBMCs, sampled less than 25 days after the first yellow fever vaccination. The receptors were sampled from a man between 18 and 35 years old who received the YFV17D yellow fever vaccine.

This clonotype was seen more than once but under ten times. The CDR3 loop is CASSPGQGLFGTQYF. CDR3 nucleotides: TGTGCCAGCAGTCCTGGACAGGGACTGTTCGGAACCCAGTACTTC. The J gene is TRBJ2-5, the V gene TRBV6-1; 8 nucleotides match TRBD1. Germline V gene lookup returns CDR1 MNHNS and CDR2 SASEGT. The trim removed 5 bases at V and 8 bases at J, leaving 13 bases unmatched. The CDR3 consists of 15 residues.

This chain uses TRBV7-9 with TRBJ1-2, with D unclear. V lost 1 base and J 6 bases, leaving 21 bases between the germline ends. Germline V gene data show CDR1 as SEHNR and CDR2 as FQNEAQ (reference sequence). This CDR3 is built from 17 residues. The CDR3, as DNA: TGTGCCAGCAGCTTAGAGGATATGCCGACGACGCGGGATGGCTACACCTTC. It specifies CASSLEDMPTTRDGYTF.

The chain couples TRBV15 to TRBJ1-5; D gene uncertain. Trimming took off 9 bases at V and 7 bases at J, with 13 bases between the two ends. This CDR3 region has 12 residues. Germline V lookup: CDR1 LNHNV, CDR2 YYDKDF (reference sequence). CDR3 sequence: CATGPLRQPQHF. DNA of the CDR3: TGTGCCACGGGTCCTCTAAGGCAGCCCCAGCATTTT.

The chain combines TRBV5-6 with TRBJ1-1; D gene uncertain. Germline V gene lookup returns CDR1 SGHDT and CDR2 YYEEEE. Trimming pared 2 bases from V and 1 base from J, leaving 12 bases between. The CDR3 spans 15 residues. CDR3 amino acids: CASSFARHWNTEAFF. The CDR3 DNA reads TGTGCCAGCAGCTTCGCTAGACACTGGAACACTGAAGCTTTCTTT.

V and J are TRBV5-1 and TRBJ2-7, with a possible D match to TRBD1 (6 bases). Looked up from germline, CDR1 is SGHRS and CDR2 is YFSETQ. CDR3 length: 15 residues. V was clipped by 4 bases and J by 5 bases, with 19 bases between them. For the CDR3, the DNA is TGCGCCAGCAGCAACCTCTGGGACACGGCTAACGAGCAGTACTTC. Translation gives CASSNLWDTANEQYF. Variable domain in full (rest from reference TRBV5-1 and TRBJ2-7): KAGVTQTPRYLIKTRGQQVTLSCSPISGHRSVSWYQQTPGQGLQFLFEYFSETQRNKGNFPGRFSGRQFSNSRSEMNVSTLELGDSALYLCASSNLWDTANEQYFGPGTRLTVT.

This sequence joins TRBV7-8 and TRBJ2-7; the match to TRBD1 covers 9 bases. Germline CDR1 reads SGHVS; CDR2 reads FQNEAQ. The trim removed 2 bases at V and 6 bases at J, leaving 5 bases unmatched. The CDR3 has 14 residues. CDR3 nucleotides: TGTGCCAGCAGCTTAAGGGGACAGGGTCCCGAGCAGTACTTC. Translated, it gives CASSLRGQGPEQYF.

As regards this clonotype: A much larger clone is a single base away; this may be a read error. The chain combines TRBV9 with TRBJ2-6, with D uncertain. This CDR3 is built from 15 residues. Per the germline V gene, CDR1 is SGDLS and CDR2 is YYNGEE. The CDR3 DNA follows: TGTGCCATCAGCCCCCACCTCTCTGGGGCCAACGTCCTGACTTTC. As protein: CAISPHLSGANVLTF.

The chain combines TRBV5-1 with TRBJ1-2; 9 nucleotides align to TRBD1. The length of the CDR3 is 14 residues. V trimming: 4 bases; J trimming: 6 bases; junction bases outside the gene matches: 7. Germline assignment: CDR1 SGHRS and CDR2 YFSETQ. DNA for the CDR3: TGCGCCAGCAGCCTAGGGACAGGGATGGATGGCTACACCTTC. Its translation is CASSLGTGMDGYTF.

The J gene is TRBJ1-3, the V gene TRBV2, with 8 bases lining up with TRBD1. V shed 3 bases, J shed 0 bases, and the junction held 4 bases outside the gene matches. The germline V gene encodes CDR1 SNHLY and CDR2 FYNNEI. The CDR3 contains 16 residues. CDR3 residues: CASSDQGALSGNTIYF. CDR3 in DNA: TGTGCCAGCAGTGACCAGGGGGCCCTCTCTGGAAACACCATATATTTT.

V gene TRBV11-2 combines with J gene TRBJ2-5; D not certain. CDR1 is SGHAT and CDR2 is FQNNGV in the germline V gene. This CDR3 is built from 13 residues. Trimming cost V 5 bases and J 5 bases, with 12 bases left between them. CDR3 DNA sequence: TGTGCCAGCAGCCCTGGGGTTGGGGAGACCCAGTACTTC. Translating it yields CASSPGVGETQYF.

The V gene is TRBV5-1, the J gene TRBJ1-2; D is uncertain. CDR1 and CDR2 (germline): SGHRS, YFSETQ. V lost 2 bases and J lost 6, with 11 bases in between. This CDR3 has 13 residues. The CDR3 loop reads CASSLLPADGYTF. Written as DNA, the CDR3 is TGCGCCAGCAGCTTATTACCGGCCGATGGCTACACCTTC.

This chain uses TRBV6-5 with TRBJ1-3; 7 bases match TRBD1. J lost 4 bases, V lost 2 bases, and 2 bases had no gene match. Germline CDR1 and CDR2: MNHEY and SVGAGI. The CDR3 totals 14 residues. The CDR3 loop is CASSYKGAGNTIYF. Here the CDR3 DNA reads TGTGCCAGCAGTTACAAGGGGGCAGGAAACACCATATATTTT.

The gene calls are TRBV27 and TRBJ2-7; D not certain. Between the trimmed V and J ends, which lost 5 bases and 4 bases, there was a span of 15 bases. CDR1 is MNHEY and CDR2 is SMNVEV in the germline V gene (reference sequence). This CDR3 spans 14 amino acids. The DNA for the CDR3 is TGTGCCAGCAGTCCCCACCTGGGATTATACGAGCAGTACGTC. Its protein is CASSPHLGLYEQYV.

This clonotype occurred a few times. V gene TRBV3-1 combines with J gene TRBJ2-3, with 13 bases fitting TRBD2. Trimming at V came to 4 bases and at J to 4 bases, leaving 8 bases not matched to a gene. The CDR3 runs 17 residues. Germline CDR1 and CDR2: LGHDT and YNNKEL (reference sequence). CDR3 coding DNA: TGTGCCAGCAGCCTTAGGACTAGCGGGGGTAGAGCAGATACGCAGTATTTT. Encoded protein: CASSLRTSGGRADTQYF.